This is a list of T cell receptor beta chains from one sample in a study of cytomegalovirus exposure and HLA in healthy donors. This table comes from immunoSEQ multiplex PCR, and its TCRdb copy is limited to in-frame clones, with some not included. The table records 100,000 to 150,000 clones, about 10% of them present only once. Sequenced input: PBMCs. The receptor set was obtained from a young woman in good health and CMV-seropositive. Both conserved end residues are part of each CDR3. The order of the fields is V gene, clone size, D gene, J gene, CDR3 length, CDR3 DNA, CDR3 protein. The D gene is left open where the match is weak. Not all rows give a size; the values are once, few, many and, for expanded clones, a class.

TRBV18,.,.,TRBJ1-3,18,TGTGCCAGCTCACCACCAGCCTCGACATGGCACTCTGGAAACACCATATATTTT,CASSPPASTWHSGNTIYF
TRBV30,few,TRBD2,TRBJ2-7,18,TGTGCCTGGAGTGTTGCCAGGACTAGCGGGAAGGAAGCTTCCGAGCAGTACTTC,CAWSVARTSGKEASEQYF
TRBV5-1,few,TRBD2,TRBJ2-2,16,TGCGCCAGCAGCCCGGGAGGGGCCGAGGGCACCGGGGAGCTGTTTTTT,CASSPGGAEGTGELFF
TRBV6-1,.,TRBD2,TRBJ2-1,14,TGTGCCGGGCGTGCGGGAGGGCCAATGGATGAGCAGTTCTTC,CAGRAGGPMDEQFF
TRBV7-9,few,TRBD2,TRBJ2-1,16,TGTGCCAGCAGCCCGGGACTAGCGGGAGTTAATGATGAGCAGTTCTTC,CASSPGLAGVNDEQFF
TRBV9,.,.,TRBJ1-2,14,TGTGCCAGCAGCGTTGTGACATCTAACTATGGCTACACCTTC,CASSVVTSNYGYTF
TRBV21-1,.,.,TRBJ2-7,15,TGTGCCAGCAGAGTGGGACTACCCAGCTCCTACGAGCAGTACTTC,CASRVGLPSSYEQYF
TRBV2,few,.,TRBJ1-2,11,TGTGCCATCTCTCGGGGTGGTGGCTACACCTTC,CAISRGGGYTF
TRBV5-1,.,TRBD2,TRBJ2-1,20,TGCGCCAGCAGCTTGGGTTTTGGCGGGAGGGCCGTGAATTTCCACAATGAGCAGTTCTTC,CASSLGFGGRAVNFHNEQFF
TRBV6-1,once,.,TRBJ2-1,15,TGTGCCAGCATGGACTTGACATTGGTTAGAAATGAGCAGTTCTTC,CASMDLTLVRNEQFF
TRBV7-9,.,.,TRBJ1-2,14,TGTGCCAGCAGCCCCCAGGTAGGGGGCTATGGCTACACCTTC,CASSPQVGGYGYTF
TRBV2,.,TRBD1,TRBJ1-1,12,TGTGCCAGCGGGACAGGGGTCGCTGAAGCTTTCTTT,CASGTGVAEAFF
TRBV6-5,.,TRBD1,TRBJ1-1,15,TGTGCCAGCAGTTACAATTGCAAGGGACAGGCTGAAGCTTTCTTT,CASSYNCKGQAEAFF
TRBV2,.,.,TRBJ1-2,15,TGTGCCAGCAGTGATGACGGAGGGCAGTTTGGTGGCTACACCTTC,CASSDDGGQFGGYTF
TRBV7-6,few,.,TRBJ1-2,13,TGTGCCAGCAGCGCCGGGGGGAACTATGGCTACACCTTC,CASSAGGNYGYTF
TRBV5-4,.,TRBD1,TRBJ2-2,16,TGTGCCAGCAGCTTTGCGACAGGGCTAAACACCGGGGAGCTGTTTTTT,CASSFATGLNTGELFF
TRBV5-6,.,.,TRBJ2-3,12,TGTGCCAGCAGCCCGGGTCCAGATACGCAGTATTTT,CASSPGPDTQYF
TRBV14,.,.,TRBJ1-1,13,TGTGCCAGCAGCCAATACGTCACAGGGGAAGCTTTCTTT,CASSQYVTGEAFF
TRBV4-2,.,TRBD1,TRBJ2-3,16,TGTGCCAGCAGCCCCCTTGACAGGGGCAGTGCAGATACGCAGTATTTT,CASSPLDRGSADTQYF
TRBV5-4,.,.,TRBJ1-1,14,TGTGCCAGCAGCTTGGGACAGATGAACACTGAAGCTTTCTTT,CASSLGQMNTEAFF
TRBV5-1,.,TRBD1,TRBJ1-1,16,TGCGCCAGCAGCTTGGGGGACAGGATCATGAACACTGAAGCTTTCTTT,CASSLGDRIMNTEAFF
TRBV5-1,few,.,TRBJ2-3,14,TGCGCCAGCAGCTTGGAGGGGAGGACAGATACGCAGTATTTT,CASSLEGRTDTQYF
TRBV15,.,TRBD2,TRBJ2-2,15,TGTGCCACCAGCGCCCGACTAGCGGGCACCGGGGAGCTGTTTTTT,CATSARLAGTGELFF
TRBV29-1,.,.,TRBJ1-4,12,TGCAGAGTCAGGGTCCATAATGAAAAACTGTTTTTT,CRVRVHNEKLFF
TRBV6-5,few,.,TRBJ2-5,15,TGTGCCAGCAGCCCTCTGAGCGGGCCTCAAGAGACCCAGTACTTC,CASSPLSGPQETQYF
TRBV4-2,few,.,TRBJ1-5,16,TGTGCCAGCAGCCAACAAAACAGGGCCGGCAATCAGCCCCAGCATTTT,CASSQQNRAGNQPQHF
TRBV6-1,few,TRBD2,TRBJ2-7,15,TGTGCCAGCAGTGAACTCGGGAGGGCGTCCTACGAGCAGTACTTC,CASSELGRASYEQYF
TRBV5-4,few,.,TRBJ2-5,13,TGTGCCAGCCGCCGGGACTTCGGAGAGACCCAGTACTTC,CASRRDFGETQYF
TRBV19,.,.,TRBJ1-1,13,TGTGCCAGTAGTATAGTCCAGGGCACTGAAGCTTTCTTT,CASSIVQGTEAFF
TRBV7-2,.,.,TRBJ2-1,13,TGTGCCAGCAGCTTGGCAGCCTACAATGAGCAGTTCTTC,CASSLAAYNEQFF
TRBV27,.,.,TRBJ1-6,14,TGTGCCAGCAGTTTATCCCAGGTGGATTCACCCCTCCACTTT,CASSLSQVDSPLHF
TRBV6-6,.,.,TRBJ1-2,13,TGTGCCAGCAGCCAAGGGGTAGGGGATGGCTACACCTTC,CASSQGVGDGYTF
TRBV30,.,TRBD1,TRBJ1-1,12,TGTGCCTGGGACAGGGGGACCAACAAAGCTTTCTTT,CAWDRGTNKAFF
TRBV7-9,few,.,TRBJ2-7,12,TGTGCCAGCAGCTCTAGCCTAGGTTCCTCGTACTTC,CASSSSLGSSYF
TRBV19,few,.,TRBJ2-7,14,TGTGCCAGTAGTAACCAGGAGGCTAGCTACGAGCAGTACTTC,CASSNQEASYEQYF
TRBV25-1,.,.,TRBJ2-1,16,TGTGCCAGCAGTGAGTTGGAGTTTAGCTCCTACAATGAGCAGTTCTTC,CASSELEFSSYNEQFF
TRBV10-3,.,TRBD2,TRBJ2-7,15,TGTGCCATCAGTGAAGGGACTAGCGGGAACTACGAGCAGTACTTC,CAISEGTSGNYEQYF
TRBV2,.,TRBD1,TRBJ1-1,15,TGTGCCAGCAGTGACGGGGACAGGGATAACACTGAAGCTTTCTTT,CASSDGDRDNTEAFF
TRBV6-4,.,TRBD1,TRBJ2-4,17,TGTGCCAGCAGTGACCTATGGGACAGGGTGACCAAAAACATTCAGTACTTC,CASSDLWDRVTKNIQYF
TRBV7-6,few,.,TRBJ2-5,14,TGTGCCAGCAGCTTAAGGCTAGAGTGGGAGACCCAGTACTTC,CASSLRLEWETQYF
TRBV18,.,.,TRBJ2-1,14,TGTGCCAGCTCACCCCCCCTTATTTACAATGAGCAGTTCTTC,CASSPPLIYNEQFF
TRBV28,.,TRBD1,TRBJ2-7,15,TGTGCCAGCAGTTTAACCGGGACAGGGTACGACGAGCAGTACTTC,CASSLTGTGYDEQYF
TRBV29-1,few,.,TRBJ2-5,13,TGCAGCGTTGTAGGGGACTGGCAAGAGACCCAGTACTTC,CSVVGDWQETQYF
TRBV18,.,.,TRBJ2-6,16,TGTGCCAGCTCACCACCTTCCGTCTCTGGGGCCAACGTCCTGACTTTC,CASSPPSVSGANVLTF
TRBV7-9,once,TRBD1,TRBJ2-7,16,TGTGCCAGCAGCCACGGGCCGGGACAGGGATCCTACGAGCAGTACTTC,CASSHGPGQGSYEQYF
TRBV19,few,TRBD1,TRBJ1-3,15,TGTGCCAGTAGTATAACAGGGGCTATGGGAAACACCATATATTTT,CASSITGAMGNTIYF
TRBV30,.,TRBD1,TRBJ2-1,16,TGTGCCTGGAGTGTACTCGGGCGAGGGGGCCCAAATGAGCAGTTCTTC,CAWSVLGRGGPNEQFF
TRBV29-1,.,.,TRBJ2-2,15,TGCAGCGTTGATCTCAGGGGAACGAACACCGGGGAGCTGTTTTTT,CSVDLRGTNTGELFF